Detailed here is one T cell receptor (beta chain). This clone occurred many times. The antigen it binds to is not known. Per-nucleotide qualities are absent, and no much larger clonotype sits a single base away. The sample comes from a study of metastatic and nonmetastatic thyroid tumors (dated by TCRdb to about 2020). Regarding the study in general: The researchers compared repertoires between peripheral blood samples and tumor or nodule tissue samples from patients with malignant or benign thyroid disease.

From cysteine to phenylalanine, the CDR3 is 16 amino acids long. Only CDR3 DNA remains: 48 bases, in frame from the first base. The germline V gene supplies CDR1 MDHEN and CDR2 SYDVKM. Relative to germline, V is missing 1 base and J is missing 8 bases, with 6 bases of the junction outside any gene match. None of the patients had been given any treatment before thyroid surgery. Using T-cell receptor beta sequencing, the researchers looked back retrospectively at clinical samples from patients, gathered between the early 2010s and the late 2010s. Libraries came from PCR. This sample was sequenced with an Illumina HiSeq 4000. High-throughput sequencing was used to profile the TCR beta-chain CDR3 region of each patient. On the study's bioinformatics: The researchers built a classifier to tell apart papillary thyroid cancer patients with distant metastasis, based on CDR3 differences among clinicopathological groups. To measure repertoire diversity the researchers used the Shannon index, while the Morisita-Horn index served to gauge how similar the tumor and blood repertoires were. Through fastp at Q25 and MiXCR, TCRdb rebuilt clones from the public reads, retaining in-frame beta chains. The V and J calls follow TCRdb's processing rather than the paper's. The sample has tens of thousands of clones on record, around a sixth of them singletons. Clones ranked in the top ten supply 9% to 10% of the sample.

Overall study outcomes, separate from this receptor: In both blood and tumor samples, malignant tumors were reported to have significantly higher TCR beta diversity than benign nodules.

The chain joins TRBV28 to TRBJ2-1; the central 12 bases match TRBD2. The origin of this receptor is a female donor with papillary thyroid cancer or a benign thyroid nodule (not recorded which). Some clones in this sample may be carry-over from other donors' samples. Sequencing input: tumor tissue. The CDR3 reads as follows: CASSLSTSGSLDEQFF. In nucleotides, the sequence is TGTGCCAGCAGTTTATCGACTAGCGGGAGCCTGGATGAGCAGTTCTTC.